The 9 T cell receptor beta chains listed next were all sequenced from one sample in a study of blood T cell repertoires in COVID-19 (dated by TCRdb to the early 2020s). The library was built by means of the immunoSEQ multiplex PCR assay. TCRdb took this table from immuneACCESS and kept in-frame rearrangements with V and J called. Such tables lack part of the clones; where checked against another copy, unresolved V genes explain under half of the gap, and the rest is unexplained. The table for this sample lists 250,000 or so clones; over 80% of them were counted only once. Approximately 3.5% of the sample is taken by the ten largest. The sequenced material came from PBMCs or T cells enriched from blood (not recorded which). These receptors were obtained from a woman in her thirties who had been exposed to COVID-19.

As to this clone: The germline gene is not matched at one end of the junction; a read error may be the cause. The J gene is TRBJ1-2, the V gene TRBV29-1; D is unclear. The CDR3 is 11 residues long. Per germline, CDR1 SQVTM and CDR2 ANQGSEA. The CDR3 is CSVESGVDGNF. CDR3 DNA sequence: TGCAGCGTTGAGTCCGGAGTAGACGGTAACTTC. The entire variable domain, with the rest obtained from reference TRBV29-1 and TRBJ1-2, is as follows: SAVISQKPSRDICQRGTSLTIQCQVDSQVTMMFWYRQQPGQSLTLIATANQGSEATYESGFVIDKFPISRPNLTFSTLTVSNMSPEDSSIYLCSVESGVDGNFGSGTRLTVV.

The chain has TRBV10-1 and TRBJ2-7; 8 nucleotides align to TRBD2. J was trimmed by 9 bases and V by 6 bases; bases with no gene match: 10. Germline V CDR1 and CDR2: WNHNN, SYGVQD (reference sequence). The CDR3 loop spans 13 amino acids. Written as DNA, the CDR3 is TGCGCCAGCAGCCAGCGGGAGAGGACGGGGCAGTACTTC. It specifies CASSQRERTGQYF.

The gene calls are TRBV5-4 and TRBJ2-1, with D unclear. The CDR3 covers 13 residues. Looked up from germline, CDR1 is SGHNT and CDR2 is YYREEE (reference sequence). V was cut by 6 bases and J by 7 bases, with 14 bases left in between. DNA for the CDR3: TGTGCCAGCACCCTTGGGCAAATAAATGAGCAGTTCTTC. It yields the protein CASTLGQINEQFF.

The chain carries TRBV5-4 and TRBJ1-1; 7 bases map to TRBD1. The junction had 6 bases not matched to a gene; V was cut back by 3 bases and J by 1 base. This CDR3 contains 15 residues. Germline values: CDR1 SGHNT, CDR2 YYREEE (reference sequence). The CDR3 sequence: CASSSQGTANTEAFF. The DNA of the CDR3 is TGTGCCAGCAGCTCGCAAGGGACAGCGAACACTGAAGCTTTCTTT.

V gene TRBV7-2 combines with J gene TRBJ1-2, with TRBD1 matching 7 bases. Losses at the gene ends were 1 base for V and 0 bases for J; bases not matched to a gene: 2. Germline assignment: CDR1 SGHTA and CDR2 FQGNSA. This CDR3 is 15 amino acids long. CDR3 protein: CASSLDRGSNYGYTF. The CDR3 nucleotides read TGTGCCAGCAGCTTAGACAGGGGATCTAACTATGGCTACACCTTC. The entire variable domain, with the rest obtained from reference TRBV7-2 and TRBJ1-2, is as follows: GAGVSQSPSNKVTEKGKDVELRCDPISGHTALYWYRQSLGQGLEFLIYFQGNSAPDKSGLPSDRFSAERTGGSVSTLTIQRTQQEDSAVYLCASSLDRGSNYGYTFGSGTRLTVV.

This chain joins TRBV9 and TRBJ2-1; 10 nucleotides agree with TRBD2. There are 16 residues in the CDR3. The germline V gene encodes CDR1 SGDLS and CDR2 YYNGEE. The ends lost 4 bases at V and 7 bases at J; junction bases unmatched: 11. CDR3 protein: CASSQRLLAGVNEQFF. Here the CDR3 DNA reads TGTGCCAGCAGCCAGCGGTTGCTAGCGGGAGTTAATGAGCAGTTCTTC.

The rearrangement joins TRBV2 to TRBJ2-7; 7 bases are shared with TRBD2. Trimming removed 2 bases from V and 3 bases from J; junction bases left unmatched: 7. CDR1 and CDR2 from the germline V gene are SNHLY and FYNNEI. This CDR3 has 15 residues. In nucleotides, the CDR3 is TGTGCCAGCAGTGAACGCGTGGGAGGGTACTACGAGCAGTACTTC. This sequence encodes CASSERVGGYYEQYF.

The chain uses TRBV25-1 and TRBJ1-1, with 9 bases that match TRBD1. V trimming: 3 bases; J trimming: 1 base; junction bases outside the gene matches: 6. The CDR3 is 16 residues long. Germline V CDR1 and CDR2: MGHDK, SYGVNS. As DNA, the CDR3 is TGTGCCAGCAGTGAGGGACAGGGTCTCGGGAACACTGAAGCTTTCTTT. It translates to CASSEGQGLGNTEAFF.

The V and J genes are TRBV6-5 and TRBJ1-2; the D gene is possibly TRBD1 (6 bases). This CDR3 region has 14 residues. Germline-derived CDR1 and CDR2 are MNHEY and SVGAGI. V shed 7 bases and J shed 3 bases, with 15 bases lying between them. The CDR3 DNA sequence: TGTGCCAGCAAACAGGGAAGTATGTACTATGGCTACACCTTC. Translating gives CASKQGSMYYGYTF.